This TCR beta chain was captured by sequencing in a study of blood T cells in healthy people across ages. CDR3 size: 16 residues. The V end was cut by 6 bases, the J end by 5 bases, with 21 bases between. Germline lookup yields CDR1 MGHRA and CDR2 YSYEKL. A second about 6 to 12 cycle PCR used barcoded and J-beta primers. TCRdb re-called the 5' RACE reads with MiXCR, one entry per CDR3 protein. The repertoire holds around 2 million distinct CDR3 sequences, about two fifths seen once, with under 30% in the top ten. The sequenced sample consisted of blood. The gene calls are TRBV4-1 and TRBJ2-3; either TRBD1 or TRBD2 may fit D (5 bases each). The sequence came from a human donor in good health. CDR3 region: CASRQSGAGSGDTQYF. CDR3 coding DNA: TGCGCCAGCAGACAATCCGGGGCAGGGTCGGGAGATACGCAGTATTTT.